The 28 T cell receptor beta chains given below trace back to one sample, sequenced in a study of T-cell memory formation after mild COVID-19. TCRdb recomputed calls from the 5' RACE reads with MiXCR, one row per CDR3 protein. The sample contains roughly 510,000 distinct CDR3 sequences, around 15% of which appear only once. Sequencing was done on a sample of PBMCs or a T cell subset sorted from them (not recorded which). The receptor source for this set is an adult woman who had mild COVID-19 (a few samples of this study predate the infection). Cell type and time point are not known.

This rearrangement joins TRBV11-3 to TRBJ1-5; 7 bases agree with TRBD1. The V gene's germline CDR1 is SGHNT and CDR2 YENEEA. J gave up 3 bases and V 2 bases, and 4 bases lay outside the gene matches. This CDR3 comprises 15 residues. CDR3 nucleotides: TGTGCCAGCAGCTTATCAGGGGGGCACAATCAGCCCCAGCATTTT. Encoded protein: CASSLSGGHNQPQHF.

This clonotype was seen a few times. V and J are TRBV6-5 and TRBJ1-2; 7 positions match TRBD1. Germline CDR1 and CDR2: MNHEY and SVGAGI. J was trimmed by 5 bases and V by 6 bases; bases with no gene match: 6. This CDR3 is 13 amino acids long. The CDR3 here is CASRDRDSYGYTF. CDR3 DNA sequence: TGTGCCAGCAGGGACCGGGACAGTTATGGCTACACCTTC.

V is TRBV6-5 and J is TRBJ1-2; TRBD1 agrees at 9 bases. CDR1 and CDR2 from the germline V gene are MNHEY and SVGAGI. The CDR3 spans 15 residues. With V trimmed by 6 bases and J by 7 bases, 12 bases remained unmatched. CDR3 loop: CASRSAGTGFIGYTF. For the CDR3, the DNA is TGTGCCAGCAGATCTGCCGGGACAGGGTTCATTGGCTACACCTTC.

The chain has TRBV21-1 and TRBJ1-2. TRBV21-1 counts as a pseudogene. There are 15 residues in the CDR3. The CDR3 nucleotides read TGTGCCAGCAGCATCAGACGGAGAGCTAACTATGGCTACACCTTC. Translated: CASSIRRRANYGYTF.

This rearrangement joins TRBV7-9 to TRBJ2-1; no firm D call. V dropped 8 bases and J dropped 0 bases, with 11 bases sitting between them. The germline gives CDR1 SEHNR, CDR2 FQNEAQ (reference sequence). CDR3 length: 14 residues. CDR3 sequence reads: CASAGSSSYNEQFF. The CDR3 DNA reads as TGTGCCAGCGCTGGCTCTAGCTCCTACAATGAGCAGTTCTTC.

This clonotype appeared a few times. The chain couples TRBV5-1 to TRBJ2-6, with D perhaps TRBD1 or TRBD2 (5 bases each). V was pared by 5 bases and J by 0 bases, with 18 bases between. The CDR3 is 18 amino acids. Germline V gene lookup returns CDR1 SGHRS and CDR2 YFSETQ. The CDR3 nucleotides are TGCGCCAGCAGATTTGCACGGGACGCTAGCTCTGGGGCCAACGTCCTGACTTTC. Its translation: CASRFARDASSGANVLTF.

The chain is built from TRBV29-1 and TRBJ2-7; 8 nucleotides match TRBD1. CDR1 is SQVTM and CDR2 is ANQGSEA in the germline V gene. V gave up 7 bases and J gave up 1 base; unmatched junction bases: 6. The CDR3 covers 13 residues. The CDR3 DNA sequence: TGCAGCGCTCAAACAGGGGGTTCCTACGAGCAGTACTTC. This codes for CSAQTGGSYEQYF.

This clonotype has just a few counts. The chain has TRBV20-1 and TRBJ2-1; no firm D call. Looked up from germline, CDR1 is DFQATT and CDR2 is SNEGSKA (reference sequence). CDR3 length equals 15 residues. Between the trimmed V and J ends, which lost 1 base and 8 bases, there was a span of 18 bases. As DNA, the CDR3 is TGCAGTGCTAGAGGGGGTGAAACTCGGGTCCATGAGCAGTTCTTC. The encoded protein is CSARGGETRVHEQFF.

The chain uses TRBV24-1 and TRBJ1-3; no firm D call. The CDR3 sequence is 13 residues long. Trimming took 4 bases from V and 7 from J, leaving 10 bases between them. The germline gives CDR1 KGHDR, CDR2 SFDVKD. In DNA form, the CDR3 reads TGTGCCACCAGTGACCCGACCGCGAACACCATATATTTT. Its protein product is CATSDPTANTIYF.

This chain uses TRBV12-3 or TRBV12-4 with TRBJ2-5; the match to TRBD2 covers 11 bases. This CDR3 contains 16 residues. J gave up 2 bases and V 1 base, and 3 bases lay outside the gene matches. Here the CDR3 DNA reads TGTGCCAGCAGTTTAGATAGACTAGCGGGACAAGAGACCCAGTACTTC. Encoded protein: CASSLDRLAGQETQYF.

In DNA, the CDR3 is TGTGCCAGCACCGATCCCGACAGGGTTTCTCACCAGCCCCAGCATTTT. This codes for CASTDPDRVSHQPQHF. This chain connects TRBV28 to TRBJ1-5, with 7 positions matching TRBD1. The CDR3 covers 16 residues. Germline values: CDR1 MDHEN, CDR2 SYDVKM. The ends lost 7 bases at V and 7 bases at J; junction bases unmatched: 16.

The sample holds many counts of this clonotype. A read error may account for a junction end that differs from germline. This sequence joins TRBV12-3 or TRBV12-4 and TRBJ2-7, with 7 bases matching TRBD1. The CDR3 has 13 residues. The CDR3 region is CASSLVKKQGSSF. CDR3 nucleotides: TGTGCCAGCAGTTTAGTTAAGAAACAGGGGTCGTCCTTC.

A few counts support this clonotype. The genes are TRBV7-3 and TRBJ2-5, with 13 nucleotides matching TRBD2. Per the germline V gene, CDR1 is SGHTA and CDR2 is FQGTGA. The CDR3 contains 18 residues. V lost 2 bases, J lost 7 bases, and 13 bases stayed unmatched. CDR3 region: CASSLLPPTSGGHGTQYF. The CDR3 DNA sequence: TGTGCCAGCAGCTTATTACCCCCGACTAGCGGGGGGCATGGGACCCAGTACTTC.

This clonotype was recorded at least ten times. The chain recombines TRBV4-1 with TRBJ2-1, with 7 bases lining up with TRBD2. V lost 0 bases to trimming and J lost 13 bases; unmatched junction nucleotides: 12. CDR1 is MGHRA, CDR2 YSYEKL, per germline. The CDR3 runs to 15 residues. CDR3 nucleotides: TGCGCCAGCAGCCAAGAAAACCGGGGAGGGGCGTCTCAGTTCTTC. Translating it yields CASSQENRGGASQFF.

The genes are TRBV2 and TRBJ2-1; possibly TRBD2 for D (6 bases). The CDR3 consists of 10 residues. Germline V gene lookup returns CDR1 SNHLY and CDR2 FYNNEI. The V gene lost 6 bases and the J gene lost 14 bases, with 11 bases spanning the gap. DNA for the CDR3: TGTGCCAGCAGCGGAGGGTGGGAGTTCTTC. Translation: CASSGGWEFF. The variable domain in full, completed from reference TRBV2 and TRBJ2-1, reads EPEVTQTPSHQVTQMGQEVILRCVPISNHLYFYWYRQILGQKVEFLVSFYNNEISEKSEIFDDQFSVERPDGSNFTLKIRSTKLEDSAMYFCASSGGWEFFGPGTRLTVL.

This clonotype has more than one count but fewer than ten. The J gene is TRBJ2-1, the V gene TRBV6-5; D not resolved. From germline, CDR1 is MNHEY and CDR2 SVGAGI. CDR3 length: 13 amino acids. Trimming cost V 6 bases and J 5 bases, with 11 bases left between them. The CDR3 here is CASSLGIHNEQFF. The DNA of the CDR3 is TGTGCCAGCAGCTTAGGGATCCACAATGAGCAGTTCTTC.

The CDR3 sequence is CASRDDGDYEQYF. Here the CDR3 DNA reads TGTGCCAGCAGAGACGACGGAGACTACGAGCAGTACTTC. The V gene is TRBV2, the J gene TRBJ2-7; D unresolved. The CDR3 covers 13 residues. In germline, CDR1 is SNHLY, CDR2 FYNNEI. The V and J ends lost 6 bases and 3 bases respectively, with 12 bases between them.

The CDR3 spells CASSSHRVATNEKLFF. CDR3 coding DNA: TGTGCCAGCAGCTCCCACAGGGTTGCAACTAATGAAAAACTGTTTTTT. The chain employs TRBV7-8 and TRBJ1-4; D perhaps matches TRBD1 (6 bases). CDR1 is SGHVS, CDR2 FQNEAQ, per germline. Trimming took 4 bases from V and 0 from J, leaving 12 bases between them. The CDR3 has 16 amino acids.

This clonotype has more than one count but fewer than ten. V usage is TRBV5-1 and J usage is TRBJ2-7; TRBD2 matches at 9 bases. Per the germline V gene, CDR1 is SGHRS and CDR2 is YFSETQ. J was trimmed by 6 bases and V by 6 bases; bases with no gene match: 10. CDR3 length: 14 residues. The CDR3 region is CASTLLAGKPEQYF. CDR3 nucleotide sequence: TGCGCCAGCACCCTTCTAGCGGGAAAACCCGAGCAGTACTTC.

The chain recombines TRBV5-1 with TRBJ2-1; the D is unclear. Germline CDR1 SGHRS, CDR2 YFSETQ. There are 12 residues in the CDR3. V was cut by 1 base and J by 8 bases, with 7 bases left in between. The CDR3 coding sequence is TGCGCCAGCAGCTTGCACCCGGATGAGCAGTTCTTC. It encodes CASSLHPDEQFF.

The CDR3 reads CASSLVTFPGDTQYF. In DNA form, the CDR3 reads TGTGCCAGCAGCTTAGTGACGTTTCCGGGAGATACGCAGTATTTT. The rearrangement uses TRBV7-8 and TRBJ2-3; no firm D call. The CDR3 totals 15 residues. Germline CDR1 is SGHVS and CDR2 is FQNEAQ. V was shortened by 1 base and J by 5 bases, with 13 bases between the two germline ends.

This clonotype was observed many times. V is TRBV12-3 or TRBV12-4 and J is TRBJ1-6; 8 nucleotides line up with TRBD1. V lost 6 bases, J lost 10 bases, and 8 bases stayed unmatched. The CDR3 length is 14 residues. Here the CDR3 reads CASSPGTGYSPLHF. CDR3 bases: TGTGCCAGCAGCCCGGGGACAGGTTACTCACCCCTCCACTTT.

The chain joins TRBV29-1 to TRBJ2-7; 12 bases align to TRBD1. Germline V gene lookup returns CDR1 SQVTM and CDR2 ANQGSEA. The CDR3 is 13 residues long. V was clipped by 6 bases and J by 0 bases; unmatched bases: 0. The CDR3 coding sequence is TGCAGCGTGGGACAGGGGGCCTCCTACGAGCAGTACTTC. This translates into CSVGQGASYEQYF.

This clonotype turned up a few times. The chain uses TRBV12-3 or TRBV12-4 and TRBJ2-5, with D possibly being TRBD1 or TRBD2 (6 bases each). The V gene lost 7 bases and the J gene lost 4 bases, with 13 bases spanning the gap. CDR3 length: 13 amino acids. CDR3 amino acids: CASTHEGGETQYF. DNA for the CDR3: TGTGCCAGCACCCACGAGGGGGGAGAGACCCAGTACTTC.

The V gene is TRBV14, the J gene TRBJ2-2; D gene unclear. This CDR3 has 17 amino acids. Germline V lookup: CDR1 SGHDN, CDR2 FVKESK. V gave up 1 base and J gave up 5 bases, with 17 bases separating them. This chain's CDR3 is CASSQVGARSVTGELFF. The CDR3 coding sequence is TGTGCCAGCAGCCAAGTGGGCGCAAGGAGCGTGACCGGGGAGCTGTTTTTT.

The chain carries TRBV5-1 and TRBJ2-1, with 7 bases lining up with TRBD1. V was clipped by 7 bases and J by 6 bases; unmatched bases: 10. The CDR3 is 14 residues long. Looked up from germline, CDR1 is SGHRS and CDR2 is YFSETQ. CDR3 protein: CASGTGALRNEQFF. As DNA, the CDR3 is TGCGCCAGCGGTACAGGGGCCCTTCGCAATGAGCAGTTCTTC.

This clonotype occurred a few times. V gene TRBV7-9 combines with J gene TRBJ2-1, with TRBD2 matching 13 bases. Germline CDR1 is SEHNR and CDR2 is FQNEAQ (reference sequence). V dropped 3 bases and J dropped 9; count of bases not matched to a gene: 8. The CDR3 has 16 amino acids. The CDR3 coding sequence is TGTGCCAGCAGCTTGAAGGGGACTAGCGGGAAAAGTGAGCAGTTCTTC. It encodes CASSLKGTSGKSEQFF.

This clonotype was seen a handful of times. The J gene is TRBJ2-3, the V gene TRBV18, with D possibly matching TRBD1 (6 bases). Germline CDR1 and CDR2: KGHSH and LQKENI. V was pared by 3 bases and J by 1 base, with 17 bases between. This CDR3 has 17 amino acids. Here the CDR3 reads CASSPLGQLGRTDTQYF. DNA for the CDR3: TGTGCCAGCTCACCTCTCGGACAGCTAGGTCGCACAGATACGCAGTATTTT. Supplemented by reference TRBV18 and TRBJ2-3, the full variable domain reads NAGVMQNPRHLVRRRGQEARLRCSPMKGHSHVYWYRQLPEEGLKFMVYLQKENIIDESGMPKERFSAEFPKEGPSILRIQQVVRGDSAAYFCASSPLGQLGRTDTQYFGPGTRLTVL.